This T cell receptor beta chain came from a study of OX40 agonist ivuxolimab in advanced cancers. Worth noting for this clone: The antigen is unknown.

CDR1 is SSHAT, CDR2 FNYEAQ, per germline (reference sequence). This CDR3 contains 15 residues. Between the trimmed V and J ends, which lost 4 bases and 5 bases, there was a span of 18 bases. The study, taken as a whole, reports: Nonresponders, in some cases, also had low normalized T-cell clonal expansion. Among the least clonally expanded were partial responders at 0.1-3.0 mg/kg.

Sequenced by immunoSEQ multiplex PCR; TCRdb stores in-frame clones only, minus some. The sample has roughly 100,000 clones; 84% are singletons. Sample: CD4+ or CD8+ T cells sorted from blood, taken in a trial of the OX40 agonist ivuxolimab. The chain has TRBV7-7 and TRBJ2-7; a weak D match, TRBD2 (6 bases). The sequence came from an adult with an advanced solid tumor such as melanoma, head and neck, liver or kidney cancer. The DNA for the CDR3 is TGTGCCAGCAGCTACTTGCTGGGGAGCGGGCACGAGCAGTACTTC. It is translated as CASSYLLGSGHEQYF.